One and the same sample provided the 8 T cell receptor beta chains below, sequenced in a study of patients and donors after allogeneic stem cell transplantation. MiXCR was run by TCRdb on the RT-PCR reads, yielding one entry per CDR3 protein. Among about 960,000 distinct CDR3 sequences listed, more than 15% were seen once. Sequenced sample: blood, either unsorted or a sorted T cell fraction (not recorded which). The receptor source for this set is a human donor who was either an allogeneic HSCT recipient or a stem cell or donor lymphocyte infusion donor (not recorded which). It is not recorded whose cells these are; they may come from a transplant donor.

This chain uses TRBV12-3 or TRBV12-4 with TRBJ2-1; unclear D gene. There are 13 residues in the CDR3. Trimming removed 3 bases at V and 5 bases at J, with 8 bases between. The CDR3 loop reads CASSFRPNNEQFF. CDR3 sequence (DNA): TGTGCCAGCAGTTTTCGCCCGAACAATGAGCAGTTCTTC.

CDR3 in amino acids: CASRATGRLNIQYF. CDR3 coding DNA: TGTGCCAGCAGGGCTACAGGGCGCCTCAACATTCAGTACTTC. The V gene is TRBV25-1, the J gene TRBJ2-4; a weak D match, TRBD1 (6 bases). This CDR3 comprises 14 residues. Germline V lookup: CDR1 MGHDK, CDR2 SYGVNS. V lost 6 bases, J lost 7 bases, and 16 bases lay in between.

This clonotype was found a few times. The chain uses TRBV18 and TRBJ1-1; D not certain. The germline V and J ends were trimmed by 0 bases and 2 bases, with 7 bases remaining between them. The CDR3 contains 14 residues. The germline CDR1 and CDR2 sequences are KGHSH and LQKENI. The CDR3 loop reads CASSPPSSNTEAFF. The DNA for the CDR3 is TGTGCCAGCTCACCACCGTCAAGCAACACTGAAGCTTTCTTT.

Here the CDR3 DNA reads TGTGCCAGCAGGGGCAGTCGCTCCCCTAGCGGGACGAACACCGGGGAGCTGTTTTTT. It is translated as CASRGSRSPSGTNTGELFF. J is TRBJ2-2 and V is TRBV4-2, with 9 nucleotides matching TRBD2. The CDR3 is made up of 19 amino acids. Germline V gene lookup returns CDR1 LGHNA and CDR2 YNFKEQ. Trimming cost V 6 bases and J 0 bases; bases outside gene matches: 14.

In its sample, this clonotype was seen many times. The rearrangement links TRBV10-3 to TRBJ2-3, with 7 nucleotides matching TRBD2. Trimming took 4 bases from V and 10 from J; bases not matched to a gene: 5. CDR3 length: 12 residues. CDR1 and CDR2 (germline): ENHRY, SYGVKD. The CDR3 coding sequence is TGTGCCATCAGTGTAGAGACTAGCCCGCAGTATTTT. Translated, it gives CAISVETSPQYF.

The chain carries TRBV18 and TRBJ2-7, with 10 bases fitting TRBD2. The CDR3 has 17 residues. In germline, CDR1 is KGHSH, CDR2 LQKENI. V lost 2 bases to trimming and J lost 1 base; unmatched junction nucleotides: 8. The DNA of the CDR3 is TGTGCCAGCTCACCAAGGTTAGGACTAGCGGAATCCTACGAGCAGTACTTC. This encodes CASSPRLGLAESYEQYF.

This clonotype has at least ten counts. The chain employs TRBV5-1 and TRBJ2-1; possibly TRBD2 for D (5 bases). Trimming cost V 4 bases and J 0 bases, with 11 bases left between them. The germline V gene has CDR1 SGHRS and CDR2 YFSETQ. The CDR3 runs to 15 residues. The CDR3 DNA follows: TGCGCCAGCAGCCCCGGGGTGAGCTCCTACAATGAGCAGTTCTTC. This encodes CASSPGVSSYNEQFF.

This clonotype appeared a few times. CDR3 region: CASSPSMIAKNIQYF. The CDR3 nucleotides read TGTGCCAGCAGTCCCTCCATGATAGCCAAAAACATTCAGTACTTC. The chain uses TRBV28 and TRBJ2-4; D ambiguous. V lost 5 bases, J lost 0 bases, and 11 bases lay in between. The germline CDR1 and CDR2 sequences are MDHEN and SYDVKM. There are 15 residues in the CDR3.